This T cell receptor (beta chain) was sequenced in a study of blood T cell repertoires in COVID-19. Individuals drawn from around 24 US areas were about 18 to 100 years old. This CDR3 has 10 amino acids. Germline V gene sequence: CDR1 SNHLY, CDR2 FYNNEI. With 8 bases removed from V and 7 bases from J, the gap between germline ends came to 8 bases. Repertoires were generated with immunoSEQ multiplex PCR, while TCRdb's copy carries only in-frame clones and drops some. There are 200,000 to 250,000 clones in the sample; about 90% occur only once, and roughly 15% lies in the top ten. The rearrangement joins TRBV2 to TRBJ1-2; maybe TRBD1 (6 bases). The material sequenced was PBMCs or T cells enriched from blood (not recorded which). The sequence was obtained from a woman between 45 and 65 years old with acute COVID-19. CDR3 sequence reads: CASGQFGYTF. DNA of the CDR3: TGTGCCAGCGGACAGTTTGGCTACACCTTC.